Listed here are 17 T cell receptor beta chains from one sample, sequenced in a study of response to subunit inactivated influenza vaccine. Each CDR3 protein gets one entry after TCRdb re-called the RT-PCR reads with MiXCR. The sample records fewer than 400,000 distinct CDR3 sequences, just over 20% being singletons. Here the sequenced sample was PBMCs from blood, taken 21 months after vaccination. Receptor source: a man aged 50-75 years who received an inactivated influenza vaccine.

Here the CDR3 reads CASSLEGTDGYTF. In DNA form, the CDR3 reads TGTGCCAGCAGCTTGGAGGGTACCGATGGCTACACCTTC. The chain has TRBV5-6 and TRBJ1-2; D remains ambiguous. CDR1 is SGHDT and CDR2 is YYEEEE in the germline V gene. The CDR3 has 13 residues. V dropped 0 bases and J dropped 6 bases, with 9 bases sitting between them.

V is TRBV15 and J is TRBJ2-7; 8 nucleotides agree with TRBD1. V shed 0 bases and J 1 base; nucleotides not matched to a gene: 5. Germline values: CDR1 LNHNV, CDR2 YYDKDF (reference sequence). The CDR3 is 16 residues long. The CDR3 DNA sequence: TGTGCCACCAGCAGAGATCAAGGGACAGGATCCTACGAGCAGTACTTC. This translates into CATSRDQGTGSYEQYF.

Turning to this clonotype: Relative to the germline gene, one junction end is altered; a read error may explain this. The V call is TRBV20-1, the J call TRBJ1-5, with 8 nucleotides matching TRBD1. The CDR3 consists of 15 residues. The germline V gene encodes CDR1 DFQATT and CDR2 SNEGSKA (reference sequence). The CDR3 region is CSARQTGALNQSQHF. The CDR3 DNA reads TGCAGTGCTAGACAGACAGGGGCCCTCAATCAGTCCCAGCATTTT.

This clonotype was counted many times. This rearrangement joins TRBV4-2 to TRBJ1-2; D gene unclear. Germline values: CDR1 LGHNA, CDR2 YNFKEQ. Trimming stripped 2 bases from V and 2 bases from J, with 6 bases between. CDR3 length equals 13 residues. The CDR3 spells CASSQPENYGYTF. The CDR3 region has the DNA TGTGCCAGCAGCCAACCAGAAAACTATGGCTACACCTTC.

V and J are TRBV10-3 and TRBJ1-4, with 9 positions matching TRBD1. This CDR3 is 14 amino acids long. J was trimmed by 6 bases and V by 7 bases; bases with no gene match: 6. Germline CDR1 and CDR2: ENHRY and SYGVKD. The CDR3, as DNA: TGTGCCATCAAACCACAGGGGGCGGATGAAAAACTGTTTTTT. The encoded protein is CAIKPQGADEKLFF.

In its sample, this clonotype was seen a few times. The J gene is TRBJ1-1, the V gene TRBV30; 8 bases are shared with TRBD1. The V gene's germline CDR1 is GTSNPN and CDR2 SVGIG (reference sequence). The CDR3 has 15 residues. Germline trimming cut 3 bases from V and 1 base from J; bases unmatched to any gene: 7. CDR3 coding DNA: TGTGCCTGGAGCATTTTCGGACAGGGGAACACTGAAGCTTTCTTT. Its protein is CAWSIFGQGNTEAFF.

In its sample, this clonotype was seen a few times. The V and J genes are TRBV5-1 and TRBJ2-2; 8 positions agree with TRBD1. This CDR3 is built from 16 residues. The V gene's germline CDR1 is SGHRS and CDR2 YFSETQ. V gave up 2 bases and J gave up 6 bases; unmatched junction bases: 9. CDR3 residues: CASSFTAQGDSGELFF. CDR3 nucleotides: TGCGCCAGCAGCTTCACAGCACAGGGGGATTCCGGGGAGCTGTTTTTT.

This clonotype has a count of ten or more. The CDR3 sequence is CSARVDSNQPQHF. The DNA of the CDR3 is TGCAGTGCTAGAGTGGACAGCAATCAGCCCCAGCATTTT. The J gene is TRBJ1-5, the V gene TRBV20-1; D not certain. V lost 1 base and J lost 1, with 5 bases in between. Germline V gene lookup returns CDR1 DFQATT and CDR2 SNEGSKA (reference sequence). The CDR3 sequence is 13 residues long.

This clonotype was seen only a few times. The gene calls are TRBV20-1 and TRBJ2-3; maybe TRBD1 (5 bases). The V end lost 3 bases, the J end lost 3 bases, and 13 bases lay between the germline ends. Germline CDR1 reads DFQATT; CDR2 reads SNEGSKA (reference sequence). CDR3 size: 14 residues. The CDR3 protein is CSASDRKGTDTQYF. The CDR3 DNA reads TGCAGTGCTAGTGACCGCAAGGGGACAGATACGCAGTATTTT.

Only a few counts were recorded for this clonotype. CDR3 sequence (DNA): TGTGCCAGCAGTTTGAGGGGGAGGAGCGGTACAGATACGCAGTATTTT. It is translated as CASSLRGRSGTDTQYF. The chain joins TRBV12-3 or TRBV12-4 to TRBJ2-3; D tentatively reads TRBD1 or TRBD2 (6 bases each). This CDR3 region has 16 residues. V was trimmed by 3 bases and J by 3 bases, leaving 16 bases between them.

This clonotype was seen a handful of times. J is TRBJ2-3 and V is TRBV5-1; possibly TRBD2 for D (6 bases). Between the trimmed V and J ends, which lost 3 bases and 2 bases, there was a span of 13 bases. Germline V gene lookup returns CDR1 SGHRS and CDR2 YFSETQ. There are 15 residues in the CDR3. As DNA, the CDR3 is TGCGCCAGCAGCTCCTTGGGGGGTTCCACAGATACGCAGTATTTT. Translating gives CASSSLGGSTDTQYF.

This chain uses TRBV3-1 with TRBJ2-1; D might be TRBD1 (6 bases). There are 12 residues in the CDR3. CDR1 and CDR2 (germline): LGHDT, YNNKEL (reference sequence). With 1 base removed from V and 10 bases from J, the gap between germline ends came to 8 bases. The CDR3 nucleotides are TGTGCCAGCAGCCAAGCGACAGGCGAGCAGTTCTTC. Protein: CASSQATGEQFF.

J is TRBJ2-1 and V is TRBV6-5; 8 bases are shared with TRBD2. V was pared by 10 bases and J by 9 bases, with 8 bases of the junction left unmatched. CDR1 is MNHEY, CDR2 SVGAGI, per germline. This CDR3 has 12 amino acids. CDR3 loop: CATFGGGGEQFF. The CDR3 nucleotides are TGTGCCACCTTCGGGGGGGGAGGTGAGCAGTTCTTC.

The gene calls are TRBV6-5 and TRBJ2-1, with 9 bases lining up with TRBD2. The CDR3 sequence is 14 residues long. With 2 bases clipped from V and 4 bases from J, the junction kept 0 bases outside the gene matches. Germline V gene lookup returns CDR1 MNHEY and CDR2 SVGAGI. The CDR3 protein is CASSYTSGYNEQFF. The DNA for the CDR3 is TGTGCCAGCAGTTACACTAGCGGGTACAATGAGCAGTTCTTC.

The rearrangement uses TRBV6-5 and TRBJ1-4; no definite D call. The V gene's germline CDR1 is MNHEY and CDR2 SVGAGI. V shed 0 bases and J shed 3 bases, with 14 bases lying between them. The CDR3 has 17 amino acids. Here the CDR3 reads CASSYSRRIGSNEKLFF. In DNA, the CDR3 is TGTGCCAGCAGTTACTCGAGGCGGATTGGGTCTAATGAAAAACTGTTTTTT.

The rearrangement uses TRBV4-3 and TRBJ1-1; D unresolved. Germline V gives CDR1 LGHNA, CDR2 YSLEER. The V gene lost 2 bases and the J gene lost 0 bases, with 10 bases spanning the gap. This CDR3 has 15 amino acids. The CDR3 sequence is CASSQHNTMNTEAFF. The CDR3 nucleotides are TGCGCCAGCAGCCAACACAACACAATGAACACTGAAGCTTTCTTT.

The V call is TRBV12-3 or TRBV12-4, the J call TRBJ2-7, with TRBD1 matching 10 bases. The CDR3 has 14 residues. The ends lost 5 bases at V and 3 bases at J; junction bases unmatched: 4. CDR3 loop: CASSPDRGHYEQYF. CDR3 in DNA: TGTGCCAGCAGTCCAGACAGGGGGCACTACGAGCAGTACTTC.